Listed here are 8 T cell receptor beta chains from one sample, sequenced in a study of blood T cell repertoires in COVID-19. The table came from immunoSEQ multiplex PCR; TCRdb's copy has only in-frame clones and leaves some out. Among about 130,000 clones listed, roughly 90% were seen once. The specimen was peripheral blood. These receptors came from a man in his fifties with active COVID-19.

The rearrangement links TRBV9 to TRBJ1-2; D is unresolved. CDR1 and CDR2 from the germline V gene are SGDLS and YYNGEE. V lost 4 bases, J lost 3 bases, and 10 bases lay in between. There are 13 residues in the CDR3. Here the CDR3 reads CASSSPQDYGYTF. CDR3 DNA sequence: TGTGCCAGCAGCTCCCCCCAGGACTATGGCTACACCTTC.

This rearrangement joins TRBV13 to TRBJ2-1, with D tentatively TRBD2 (6 bases). This CDR3 has 12 amino acids. Germline CDR1 is PRHDT and CDR2 is FYEKMQ (reference sequence). V lost 3 bases and J 6 bases, leaving 6 bases between the germline ends. This CDR3 is CASSLGLNEQFF. The CDR3 DNA sequence: TGTGCCAGCAGCTTGGGACTCAATGAGCAGTTCTTC.

The CDR3: CASSKLGSSYNEQFF. The DNA of the CDR3 is TGTGCCAGCAGTAAGCTAGGGAGCTCCTACAATGAGCAGTTCTTC. The chain carries TRBV6-5 and TRBJ2-1; D may be TRBD2 (5 bases). This CDR3 has 15 residues. V lost 5 bases and J lost 0, with 11 bases in between. From germline, CDR1 is MNHEY and CDR2 SVGAGI.

This clone has only one observation. The chain combines TRBV6-5 with TRBJ1-2; TRBD1 matches 7 bases. CDR1 is MNHEY, CDR2 SVGAGI, per germline. V shed 7 bases and J 4 bases; nucleotides not matched to a gene: 12. This CDR3 spans 15 amino acids. CDR3 amino acids: CASTPKGGSPYGYTF. The CDR3 region has the DNA TGTGCCAGCACCCCAAAAGGGGGCAGTCCCTATGGCTACACCTTC.

The rearrangement joins TRBV7-2 to TRBJ2-7; 11 nucleotides line up with TRBD1. The trim removed 2 bases at V and 2 bases at J, leaving 2 bases unmatched. There are 15 residues in the CDR3. Germline V CDR1 and CDR2: SGHTA, FQGNSA. CDR3 region: CASSLPGQGAYEQYV. CDR3 sequence (DNA): TGTGCCAGCAGCTTACCGGGACAGGGGGCCTACGAGCAGTACGTC.

This rearrangement joins TRBV27 to TRBJ2-5; D gene uncertain. This CDR3 region has 19 residues. V lost 2 bases to trimming and J lost 1 base, with 23 bases between them. Germline CDR1 and CDR2: MNHEY and SMNVEV (reference sequence). The CDR3 DNA reads TGTGCCAGCAGTTTACGAGCTCGGGTCAATACAAAGCTCCAAGAGACCCAGTACTTC. It translates to CASSLRARVNTKLQETQYF.

V is TRBV6-4 and J is TRBJ1-4; 8 bases match TRBD1. Germline V gene sequence: CDR1 MRHNA, CDR2 SNTAGT. The CDR3 loop spans 15 amino acids. V lost 8 bases, J lost 5 bases, and 10 bases stayed unmatched. The CDR3 reads CASRKSRDRNEKLFF. The CDR3 DNA reads as TGTGCCAGCCGGAAGAGCCGGGACAGGAATGAAAAACTGTTTTTT.

This clone was counted many times. This chain connects TRBV7-2 to TRBJ2-3; D perhaps matches TRBD2 (6 bases). The CDR3 has 16 residues. Germline CDR1 SGHTA, CDR2 FQGNSA. V lost 5 bases, J lost 0 bases, and 15 bases lay in between. The CDR3 loop reads CASSAEPGLSTDTQYF. CDR3 nucleotide sequence: TGTGCCAGCAGCGCTGAACCGGGACTTAGCACAGATACGCAGTATTTT.